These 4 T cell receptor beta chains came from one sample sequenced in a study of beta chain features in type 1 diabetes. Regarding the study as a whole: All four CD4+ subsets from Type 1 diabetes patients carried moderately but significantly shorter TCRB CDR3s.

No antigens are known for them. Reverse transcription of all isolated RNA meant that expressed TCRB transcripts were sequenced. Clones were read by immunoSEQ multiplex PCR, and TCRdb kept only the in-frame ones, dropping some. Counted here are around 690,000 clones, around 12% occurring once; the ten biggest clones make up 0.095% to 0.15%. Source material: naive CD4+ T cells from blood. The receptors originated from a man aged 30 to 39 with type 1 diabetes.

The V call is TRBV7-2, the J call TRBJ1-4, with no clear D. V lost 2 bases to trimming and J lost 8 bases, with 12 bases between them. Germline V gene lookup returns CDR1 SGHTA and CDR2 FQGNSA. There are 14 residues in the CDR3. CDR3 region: CASSLRWGGEKLFF. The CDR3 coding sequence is TGTGCCAGCAGCTTACGTTGGGGTGGGGAAAAACTGTTTTTT.

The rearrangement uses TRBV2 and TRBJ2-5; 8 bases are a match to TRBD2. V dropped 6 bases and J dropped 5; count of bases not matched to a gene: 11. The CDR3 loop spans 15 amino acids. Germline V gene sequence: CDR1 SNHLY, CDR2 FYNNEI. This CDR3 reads CASSFGGAKVETQYF. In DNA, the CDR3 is TGTGCCAGCAGCTTCGGGGGGGCCAAAGTGGAGACCCAGTACTTC. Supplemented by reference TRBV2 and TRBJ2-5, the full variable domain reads EPEVTQTPSHQVTQMGQEVILRCVPISNHLYFYWYRQILGQKVEFLVSFYNNEISEKSEIFDDQFSVERPDGSNFTLKIRSTKLEDSAMYFCASSFGGAKVETQYFGPGTRLLVL.

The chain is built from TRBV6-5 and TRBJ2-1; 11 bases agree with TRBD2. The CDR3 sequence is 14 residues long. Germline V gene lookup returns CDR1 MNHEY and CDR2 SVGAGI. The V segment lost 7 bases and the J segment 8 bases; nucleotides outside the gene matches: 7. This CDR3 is CASKGRLAGYEQFF. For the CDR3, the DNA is TGTGCCAGCAAGGGGAGACTAGCGGGGTATGAGCAGTTCTTC.

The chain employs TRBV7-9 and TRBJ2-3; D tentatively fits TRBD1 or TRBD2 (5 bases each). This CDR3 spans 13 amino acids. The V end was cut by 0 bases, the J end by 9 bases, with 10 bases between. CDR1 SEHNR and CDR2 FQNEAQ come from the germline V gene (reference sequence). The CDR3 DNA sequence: TGTGCCAGCAGCTTAGCGGATCGGGGCACGCAGTATTTT. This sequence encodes CASSLADRGTQYF.